The 5 T cell receptor beta chains reported below all come from one sample, sequenced in a study of T cell responses to AZD1222 COVID-19 vaccine. Repertoires were generated with immunoSEQ multiplex PCR, while TCRdb's copy carries only in-frame clones and drops some. The sample contains roughly 100,000 clones, 84% of which appear only once. The sample here was peripheral blood, taken on day 0 of AZD1222 vaccination. The receptors were sampled from an adult in good health.

The rearrangement joins TRBV10-3 to TRBJ2-7; 7 bases match TRBD2. The CDR3 length is 13 residues. Trimming at V came to 10 bases and at J to 1 base, leaving 7 bases not matched to a gene. Germline V CDR1 and CDR2: ENHRY, SYGVKD. The CDR3 protein is CATEAGRSYEQYF. The CDR3 DNA reads TGTGCCACCGAAGCGGGACGATCCTACGAGCAGTACTTC.

In its sample, this clone was seen once. The J gene is TRBJ2-5, the V gene TRBV9, with 7 positions matching TRBD2. The CDR3 contains 16 residues. The ends lost 1 base at V and 5 bases at J; junction bases unmatched: 11. The V gene's germline CDR1 is SGDLS and CDR2 YYNGEE. The CDR3 reads CASSVNPQRGGETQYF. The CDR3 DNA sequence: TGTGCCAGCAGCGTAAATCCACAGCGGGGAGGGGAGACCCAGTACTTC.

The V call is TRBV3-1 (or the pseudogene TRBV3-2), the J call TRBJ1-5; TRBD1 might be the D (5 bases). Germline V gene data show CDR1 as LGHDT and CDR2 as YNNKEL (reference sequence). Between the trimmed V and J ends, which lost 0 bases and 3 bases, there was a span of 9 bases. CDR3 length equals 15 residues. The CDR3: CASSQDSGTNQPQHF. CDR3 coding DNA: TGTGCCAGCAGCCAAGATAGCGGGACCAATCAGCCCCAGCATTTT.

The CDR3 bases are TGTGCCAGCAGCTCTACAGGGGGTAACACCGGGGAGCTGTTTTTT. This gives the protein CASSSTGGNTGELFF. The V and J genes are TRBV6-5 and TRBJ2-2; 8 nucleotides match TRBD1. Germline lookup yields CDR1 MNHEY and CDR2 SVGAGI. V gave up 6 bases and J gave up 2 bases; unmatched junction bases: 5. The CDR3 loop spans 15 amino acids.

This clone was found a few times. This chain joins TRBV3-1 (or the pseudogene TRBV3-2) and TRBJ1-1, with 7 bases lining up with TRBD1. CDR3 length: 17 amino acids. V shed 0 bases and J 4 bases; nucleotides not matched to a gene: 11. Germline CDR1 reads LGHDT; CDR2 reads YNNKEL (reference sequence). The CDR3 DNA is TGTGCCAGCAGCCAAGAAAGTTTGTGGGACAGTCCCACTGAAGCTTTCTTT. This translates into CASSQESLWDSPTEAFF.